One and the same sample provided the 26 T cell receptor beta chains below, sequenced in a study of T cell repertoires in aging, cancer and after chemotherapy. The template was genomic DNA from peripheral blood, not RNA. Multiplex touch-down PCR with TRB-A/B primers amplified rearranged V-D-J TRB sequences. Via MiXCR, TCRdb re-called the multiplex PCR reads, giving one row per CDR3 protein. Of 10,000 or so distinct CDR3 sequences detected, about 25% appear once; the ten largest clones hold 1% to 1.5%. Specimen: blood. The receptors were gathered from a human donor in good health.

DNA for the CDR3: TGTGCCATCAGTGGGACTAGCGGGAGGGGAGGAGAGACCCAGTACTTC. Translating it yields CAISGTSGRGGETQYF. This sequence joins TRBV10-3 and TRBJ2-5; 15 nucleotides align to TRBD2. This CDR3 has 16 residues. Germline V gene sequence: CDR1 ENHRY, CDR2 SYGVKD. V shed 4 bases, J shed 4 bases, and the junction held 4 bases outside the gene matches.

The rearrangement uses TRBV28 and TRBJ1-5, with D possibly matching TRBD1 (5 bases). Germline CDR1 and CDR2: MDHEN and SYDVKM. V was clipped by 3 bases and J by 0 bases, with 12 bases between them. The CDR3 extends over 16 amino acids. The CDR3 here is CASSLGKDSSNQPQHF. CDR3 sequence (DNA): TGTGCCAGCAGTTTGGGGAAAGACAGTAGCAATCAGCCCCAGCATTTT.

In this sample, this clonotype turned up a few times. DNA of the CDR3: TGCAGTGCTAGTCGGGAACACCGCCCCTACGAGCAGTACTTC. It codes for CSASREHRPYEQYF. This chain joins TRBV20-1 and TRBJ2-7; D might be TRBD2 (5 bases). Trimming shortened V by 3 bases and J by 2 bases, and 14 bases separated the two germline ends. CDR3 length: 14 residues. CDR1 is DFQATT, CDR2 SNEGSKA, per germline (reference sequence).

By its share, this clonotype is medium-sized. The chain carries TRBV20-1 and TRBJ2-7; tentative D call: TRBD2 (6 bases). The CDR3 runs to 13 residues. Looked up from germline, CDR1 is DFQATT and CDR2 is SNEGSKA (reference sequence). With 3 bases removed from V and 3 bases from J, the gap between germline ends came to 12 bases. The CDR3 region is CSASTGTYYEQYF. As DNA, the CDR3 is TGCAGTGCTAGTACCGGGACTTACTACGAGCAGTACTTC.

This clonotype was counted a few times. This rearrangement joins TRBV18 to TRBJ2-2; TRBD2 agrees at 12 bases. The CDR3 has 16 amino acids. Germline values: CDR1 KGHSH, CDR2 LQKENI. The V and J ends lost 5 bases and 4 bases, in that order; junction bases with no gene match: 5. CDR3 nucleotide sequence: TGTGCCAGCTCAACAACTAGCGGGAGGCTCACCGGGGAGCTGTTTTTT. Protein sequence: CASSTTSGRLTGELFF. Drawing the rest from reference TRBV18 and TRBJ2-2, the complete variable domain is NAGVMQNPRHLVRRRGQEARLRCSPMKGHSHVYWYRQLPEEGLKFMVYLQKENIIDESGMPKERFSAEFPKEGPSILRIQQVVRGDSAAYFCASSTTSGRLTGELFFGEGSRLTVL.

This clonotype counts as medium-sized (0.01 to 0.1%). The gene calls are TRBV20-1 and TRBJ1-2, with a weak D call TRBD1 (6 bases). The CDR3 totals 15 residues. The V end was cut by 0 bases, the J end by 8 bases, with 19 bases between. Looked up from germline, CDR1 is DFQATT and CDR2 is SNEGSKA (reference sequence). The CDR3 nucleotides read TGCAGTGCTAGAGAGGGGGGCCGGGGAGCGTTCGGCTACACCTTC. It is translated as CSAREGGRGAFGYTF.

There are a few counts of this clonotype. The chain employs TRBV10-3 and TRBJ1-3, with D maybe TRBD1 (5 bases). There are 19 residues in the CDR3. Trimming left V 1 base short and J 0 bases short, with 19 bases between. Germline CDR1 reads ENHRY; CDR2 reads SYGVKD. In DNA form, the CDR3 reads TGTGCCATCAGTGAGTATGGACCCCCGTTGGGGGTCTCTGGAAACACCATATATTTT. Translating it yields CAISEYGPPLGVSGNTIYF.

Only a few counts were recorded for this clonotype. This sequence joins TRBV6-1 and TRBJ2-7; a weak D match, TRBD2 (5 bases). The CDR3 spans 16 residues. V lost 2 bases, J lost 2 bases, and 16 bases lay in between. In germline, CDR1 is MNHNS, CDR2 SASEGT. The CDR3 bases are TGTGCCAGCAGTGAACCCGGGAATGCTCGCCCCTACGAGCAGTACTTC. Amino acid sequence: CASSEPGNARPYEQYF.

The chain is built from TRBV21-1 and TRBJ2-7; whether TRBD1, the table's D call, matches the DNA was not checked. TRBV21-1 is a pseudogene locus. The CDR3 has 15 amino acids. The CDR3 DNA is TGTGCCAGCAGCAAAGCAAAGACAGGGGCCTACGAGCAGTACTTC. It encodes CASSKAKTGAYEQYF.

This chain links TRBV11-2 with TRBJ2-1, with D unresolved. The germline CDR1 and CDR2 sequences are SGHAT and FQNNGV. V was shortened by 3 bases and J by 0 bases, with 12 bases between the two germline ends. This CDR3 has 16 residues. As DNA, the CDR3 is TGTGCCAGCAGCTTGCGCCGGGTGGGCTCCTACAATGAGCAGTTCTTC. It is translated as CASSLRRVGSYNEQFF.

This clonotype appeared a few times. This chain uses TRBV10-1 with TRBJ2-3; D might be TRBD1 (5 bases). Trimming took 0 bases from V and 2 from J, leaving 9 bases between them. Germline V gene lookup returns CDR1 WNHNN and CDR2 SYGVQD (reference sequence). This CDR3 spans 15 amino acids. CDR3 residues: CASSESYRTTDTQYF. As DNA, the CDR3 is TGCGCCAGCAGTGAGTCATACAGGACCACAGATACGCAGTATTTT.

This chain uses TRBV12-5 with TRBJ2-5; possibly TRBD1 or TRBD2 for D (5 bases each). Per germline, CDR1 LGHNT and CDR2 FRNRAP. The CDR3 is made up of 17 amino acids. Trimming pared 0 bases from V and 4 bases from J, leaving 18 bases between. CDR3 region: CASGLVLGGFPPETQYF. The DNA of the CDR3 is TGTGCTAGTGGTTTGGTACTTGGGGGTTTCCCCCCAGAGACCCAGTACTTC.

This clonotype was counted only a few times. J is TRBJ2-7 and V is TRBV4-1; TRBD1 or TRBD2 may be the D gene (5 bases each). Germline assignment: CDR1 MGHRA and CDR2 YSYEKL. V was trimmed by 3 bases and J by 5 bases, leaving 17 bases between them. The CDR3 runs to 15 residues. Written as DNA, the CDR3 is TGCGCCAGCAGCCATATCTGGAGGACAACAAACGAGCAGTACTTC. The encoded protein is CASSHIWRTTNEQYF.

This clonotype was counted only a few times. The chain combines TRBV30 with TRBJ1-5; D gene unclear. Looked up from germline, CDR1 is GTSNPN and CDR2 is SVGIG (reference sequence). The CDR3 consists of 15 residues. V was shortened by 2 bases and J by 3 bases, with 14 bases between the two germline ends. The CDR3 region has the DNA TGTGCCTGGAGTAAGTCGGGTAGTTTCAATCAGCCCCAGCATTTT. It translates to CAWSKSGSFNQPQHF.

The CDR3 sequence is CATRDGLAAVNEQFF. CDR3 in DNA: TGTGCCACACGGGATGGGCTAGCTGCTGTCAATGAGCAGTTCTTC. The rearrangement links TRBV12-3 or TRBV12-4 to TRBJ2-1; a weak D match, TRBD2 (5 bases). V lost 10 bases and J lost 6, with 22 bases in between. This CDR3 region has 15 residues.

Only a few counts were recorded for this clonotype. This rearrangement joins TRBV20-1 to TRBJ2-2; 8 bases are a match to TRBD2. The CDR3 length is 16 residues. The J segment lost 3 bases and the V segment lost 0 bases, leaving 6 bases of the junction unmatched. The germline V gene has CDR1 DFQATT and CDR2 SNEGSKA (reference sequence). CDR3 DNA: TGCAGTGCTAGAGAGATGACTAGCGCATACACCGGGGAGCTGTTTTTT. The encoded protein is CSAREMTSAYTGELFF.

The chain employs TRBV9 and TRBJ2-2, with a possible D match to TRBD2 (5 bases). Deletions cut 0 bases from V and 3 bases from J, with 12 bases between. This CDR3 has 16 residues. Germline loops: CDR1 SGDLS, CDR2 YYNGEE. The CDR3 spells CASSVEEGRDTGELFF. The CDR3 region has the DNA TGTGCCAGCAGCGTAGAAGAGGGAAGGGACACCGGGGAGCTGTTTTTT.

This clonotype is medium-sized within its sample. The chain employs TRBV19 and TRBJ1-4; TRBD1 matches 8 bases. V lost 5 bases, J lost 10 bases, and 9 bases stayed unmatched. Germline lookup yields CDR1 LNHDA and CDR2 SQIVND (reference sequence). This CDR3 is built from 14 residues. The CDR3 nucleotides read TGTGCCAGTAGTTTAGGGACAGGCACCGGAAAACTGTTTTTT. Translating gives CASSLGTGTGKLFF.

This rearrangement joins TRBV28 to TRBJ1-2; 7 nucleotides agree with TRBD1. Trimming at V came to 9 bases and at J to 4 bases, leaving 5 bases not matched to a gene. In germline, CDR1 is MDHEN, CDR2 SYDVKM. This CDR3 region has 12 residues. The CDR3 reads CASSDRIYGYTF. As DNA, the CDR3 is TGTGCCAGTTCGGACAGGATCTATGGCTACACCTTC.

Relative to its sample, this clonotype is medium-sized. This rearrangement joins TRBV7-9 to TRBJ2-6, with D possibly TRBD1 on 5 matching bases. The germline V gene has CDR1 SEHNR and CDR2 FQNEAQ (reference sequence). The CDR3 is 16 amino acids. The V and J ends lost 4 bases and 1 base respectively, with 11 bases between them. The CDR3 sequence: CASSSGLVSGANVLTF. DNA for the CDR3: TGTGCCAGCAGCTCAGGGCTGGTATCTGGGGCCAACGTCCTGACTTTC.

This chain links TRBV12-3 or TRBV12-4 with TRBJ2-2, with TRBD1 matching over 12 bases. The V segment lost 8 bases and the J segment 2 bases; nucleotides outside the gene matches: 3. CDR3 length: 15 amino acids. The CDR3 protein is CASVGTGGNTGELFF. The CDR3 DNA is TGTGCCAGCGTCGGGACAGGGGGCAACACCGGGGAGCTGTTTTTT.

This clonotype is classed as medium-sized. The chain is built from TRBV27 and TRBJ2-7, with 12 positions matching TRBD2. Trimming cost V 6 bases and J 4 bases; bases outside gene matches: 4. This CDR3 contains 14 residues. CDR1 is MNHEY, CDR2 SMNVEV, per germline (reference sequence). CDR3 DNA sequence: TGTGCCAGCAGAGCGACTAGCGGGAGTTACGAGCAGTACTTC. Protein sequence: CASRATSGSYEQYF.

J is TRBJ1-3 and V is TRBV9; the D is unclear. V was shortened by 8 bases and J by 4 bases, with 16 bases between the two germline ends. This CDR3 is built from 14 residues. Germline assignment: CDR1 SGDLS and CDR2 YYNGEE. Here the CDR3 DNA reads TGTGCCAGTACCGAGGGTATACTCGGAAACACCATATATTTT. Protein: CASTEGILGNTIYF.

This clonotype has only a few counts. The chain combines TRBV11-2 with TRBJ2-5; 7 positions agree with TRBD2. Germline lookup yields CDR1 SGHAT and CDR2 FQNNGV. Trimming removed 5 bases from V and 2 bases from J; junction bases left unmatched: 5. The CDR3 runs 14 residues. CDR3 DNA: TGTGCCAGCAGCCAGCAGGGAGGGCAAGAGACCCAGTACTTC. It codes for CASSQQGGQETQYF.

This clonotype has more than one count but fewer than ten. This rearrangement joins TRBV5-4 to TRBJ2-5; 11 bases are a match to TRBD2. The J segment lost 0 bases and the V segment lost 4 bases, leaving 5 bases of the junction unmatched. The CDR3 consists of 16 residues. Germline values: CDR1 SGHNT, CDR2 YYREEE (reference sequence). The CDR3 region is CASSGGTSGYQETQYF. As DNA, the CDR3 is TGTGCCAGCAGCGGGGGGACTAGCGGTTACCAAGAGACCCAGTACTTC. Filled out from reference TRBV5-4 and TRBJ2-5, the complete variable domain reads ETGVTQSPTHLIKTRGQQVTLRCSSQSGHNTVSWYQQALGQGPQFIFQYYREEENGRGNFPPRFSGLQFPNYSSELNVNALELDDSALYLCASSGGTSGYQETQYFGPGTRLLVL.

The chain couples TRBV20-1 to TRBJ2-5; a weak D match, TRBD2 (6 bases). The CDR3 has 12 amino acids. The germline V and J ends were trimmed by 5 bases and 5 bases, with 12 bases remaining between them. CDR1 DFQATT and CDR2 SNEGSKA come from the germline V gene (reference sequence). The CDR3 protein is CSALLAMETQYF. The DNA of the CDR3 is TGCAGTGCTCTTCTAGCGATGGAGACCCAGTACTTC.